A selection of T cell receptor beta chains follows, all from one sample in a study of shared clonotypes between healthy human individuals. The assay was immunoSEQ multiplex PCR, and TCRdb's table has in-frame clones only and misses some. In the table there are nearly 2 million clones, over 85% of which are singletons. Sequences were obtained from naive CD8+ T cells sorted from blood. The source of these receptors is a man younger than 35 in good health. Each CDR3 is given with its conserved first and last residue. D genes are given only for firm matches. Only some rows state a clone size, as once, few, many or a class for expanded clones.

j_call v_call d_call clone_size cdr3_nt cdr3_aa
TRBJ2-2 TRBV7-2 - - TGTGCCAGCAGCTTTATAGAAAATACCGGGGAGCTGTTTTTT CASSFIENTGELFF
TRBJ2-7 TRBV7-9 - once TGTGCCAGCAGCTTAACCACAGTTTACGAGCAGTACTTC CASSLTTVYEQYF
TRBJ1-4 TRBV19 - - TGTGCCAGTAGTATCGCCTCAATTCGGGCGCGGAGTGAAAAACTGTTTTTT CASSIASIRARSEKLFF
TRBJ1-4 TRBV9 TRBD1 - TGTGCCAGCAGCTTGGGACAGGGTCTTGAAAAACTGTTTTTT CASSLGQGLEKLFF
TRBJ1-4 TRBV4-3 - - TGCGCCAGCAGCCAAGATCTCGAGGGCAGCGATGAAAAACTGTTTTTT CASSQDLEGSDEKLFF
TRBJ2-7 TRBV9 TRBD1 - TGTGCCAGCAGCATCCGGGACAGGCCCTACGAGCAGTACTTC CASSIRDRPYEQYF
TRBJ1-6 TRBV21-1 - - TGTGCCAGCAGCAAACCCCGACAGGGCTCCTATAATTCACCCCTCCACTTT CASSKPRQGSYNSPLHF
TRBJ2-7 TRBV2 - - TGTGCCAGCAGTGAATGGTACGGTTCCTACGAGCAGTACTTC CASSEWYGSYEQYF
TRBJ2-3 TRBV5-1 TRBD1 - TGCGCCAGCAGCGCGGGACAGGGGGCGGCAGATACGCAGTATTTT CASSAGQGAADTQYF
TRBJ1-6 TRBV7-9 - - TGTGCCAGCAAGGATGAGGAAAATTCACCCCTCCACTTT CASKDEENSPLHF
TRBJ2-1 TRBV28 - - TGTGCCAGCAGTTCCCCTATCGGGAGCGGGCCTAACAATGAGCAGTTCTTC CASSSPIGSGPNNEQFF
TRBJ2-7 TRBV5-1 TRBD2 once TGCGCCAGCAGCCAATGGGGGGGTTCCTACGAGCAGTACTTC CASSQWGGSYEQYF
TRBJ2-5 TRBV28 - - TGTGCCAGCAGTCCTCTCCCTTCAGGGATAGAGACCCAGTACTTC CASSPLPSGIETQYF
TRBJ2-1 TRBV29-1 TRBD2 - TGCAGCGACGGACTAGCGGACAATGAGCAGTTCTTC CSDGLADNEQFF
TRBJ2-7 TRBV7-8 TRBD1 - TGTGCCAGCAGCCCCACAGGGGGCAAGGCCTACGAGCAGTACTTC CASSPTGGKAYEQYF
TRBJ2-7 TRBV7-9 TRBD1 - TGTGCCAGCAGCACTAGGGGACAGGGCCCCAACGAGCAGTACTTC CASSTRGQGPNEQYF
TRBJ2-7 TRBV27 TRBD1 - TGTGCCAGCAGTTTCCTACAGGGGACAGGGGCCTACGAGCAGTACTTC CASSFLQGTGAYEQYF
TRBJ1-5 TRBV7-2 - once TGTGCCAGCAGCTTGGAGGGCTATCAGCCCCAGCATTTT CASSLEGYQPQHF
TRBJ1-1 TRBV7-6 - - TGTGCCAGCAGCTTAGCGGGCAGGCCTGACCAAGGCACCCCTGAAGCTTTCTTT CASSLAGRPDQGTPEAFF
TRBJ2-3 TRBV5-6 - - TGTGCCAGCAGCTCGGACTCGCTTGGGGTGGATACGCAGTATTTT CASSSDSLGVDTQYF
TRBJ2-5 TRBV5-4 TRBD2 - TGTGCCAGCAGCTTTGCGGGAGGGCAAGAGACCCAGTACTTC CASSFAGGQETQYF
TRBJ2-1 TRBV15 TRBD2 - TGTGCCACCAGCTCGGGACTAGAAGACAATGAGCAGTTCTTC CATSSGLEDNEQFF
TRBJ2-7 TRBV30 TRBD2 once TGTGCCTGGAGTGTAGGTTCCCTTGCGGGAGTTCGAGGCGAGCAGTACTTC CAWSVGSLAGVRGEQYF
TRBJ1-6 TRBV7-8 - - TGTGCCAGCAGCTTAGACGGGGTGGGCAGAAGCTCCTATAATTCACCCCTCCACTTT CASSLDGVGRSSYNSPLHF
TRBJ2-7 TRBV7-9 - - TGTGCCAGCAGCTTTTCCTCCTACGAGCAGTACTTC CASSFSSYEQYF
TRBJ2-3 TRBV10-1 - - TGCGCCAGCAGTGAGTCGGGGAGAACAGATACGCAGTATTTT CASSESGRTDTQYF
TRBJ1-2 TRBV5-4 - - TGTGCCAGCAGCTTGGGCCAGGGGTTCGGATATGGCTACACCTTC CASSLGQGFGYGYTF
TRBJ2-5 TRBV9 - - TGTGCCAGCAGCGCCCGGGACCAGGGGCCCCAAGAGACCCAGTACTTC CASSARDQGPQETQYF
TRBJ2-2 TRBV2 TRBD2 - TGTGCCAGCAGGATACTAGCGGGAATCACCGGGGAGCTGTTTTTT CASRILAGITGELFF
TRBJ2-7 TRBV13 - once TGTGCCAGCAGCTTTGAAGGGGCACAGTATTCCTACGAGCAGTACTTC CASSFEGAQYSYEQYF
TRBJ2-1 TRBV4-3 TRBD2 - TGCGCCAGCAGCCAAGTTCGGGGACTAGCGGGTCAGAATGAGCAGTTCTTC CASSQVRGLAGQNEQFF